There are many counts of the clone carrying this T cell receptor beta chain. No antigen is known for it. Germline V gives CDR1 SGHRS, CDR2 YFSETQ. J lost 4 bases, V lost 0 bases, and 2 bases had no gene match. This CDR3 has 15 amino acids. The source of the sample is a study of CD8+CD57+ T cells in acquired aplastic anemia. Study summary: Quantities of DNA derived from sorted CD4+ and CD8+ cells averaged roughly 3.4 ug. Healthy donors had, on average, roughly 9.8 million reads for their CD4+ cells. The study, taken as a whole, reports: Any difference that existed in CD8+ Simpson's diversity between patients and controls was not significant. The number of CD8+ CDR3 sequences shared by patients and controls was 25 to 35.

Genomic DNA, the template, was used for profiling of the TCR beta VDJ and CDR3. TCRdb re-analysed the reads in MiXCR, keeping a single row per CDR3 protein. The sample consists of about 170,000 distinct CDR3 sequences, roughly 47% of them appearing once. The chain links TRBV5-1 to TRBJ2-3; TRBD2 matches at 10 bases. Sequencing used sorted CD4+, CD8+, or CD8+CD57+ T cells (not recorded which) from PBMCs. This TCR was sampled from a human donor in good health. CDR3: CASSLAAGGADTQYF. The CDR3 DNA sequence: TGCGCCAGCAGCTTGGCAGCGGGGGGGGCAGATACGCAGTATTTT.